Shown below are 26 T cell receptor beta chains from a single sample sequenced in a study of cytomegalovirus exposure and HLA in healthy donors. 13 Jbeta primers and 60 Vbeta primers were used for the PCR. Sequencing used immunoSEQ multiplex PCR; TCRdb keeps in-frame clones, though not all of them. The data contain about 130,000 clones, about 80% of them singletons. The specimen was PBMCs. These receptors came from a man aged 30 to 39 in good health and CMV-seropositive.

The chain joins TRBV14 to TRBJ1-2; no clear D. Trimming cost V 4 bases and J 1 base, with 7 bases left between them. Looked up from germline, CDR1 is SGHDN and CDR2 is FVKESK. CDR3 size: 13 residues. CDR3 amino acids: CASSPSSNYGYTF. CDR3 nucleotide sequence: TGTGCCAGCAGCCCTAGCAGTAACTATGGCTACACCTTC.

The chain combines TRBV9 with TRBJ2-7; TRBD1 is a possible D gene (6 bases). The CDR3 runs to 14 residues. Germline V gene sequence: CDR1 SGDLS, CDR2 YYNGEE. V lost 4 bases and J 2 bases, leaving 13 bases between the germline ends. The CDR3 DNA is TGTGCCAGCAGCCCGTCGGGACAAGCCTACGAGCAGTACTTC. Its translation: CASSPSGQAYEQYF.

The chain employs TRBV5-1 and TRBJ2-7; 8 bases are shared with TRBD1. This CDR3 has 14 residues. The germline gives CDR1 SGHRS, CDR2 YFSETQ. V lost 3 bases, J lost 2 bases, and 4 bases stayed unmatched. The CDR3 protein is CASSWGDRTYEQYF. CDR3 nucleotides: TGCGCCAGCAGCTGGGGGGACAGGACCTACGAGCAGTACTTC.

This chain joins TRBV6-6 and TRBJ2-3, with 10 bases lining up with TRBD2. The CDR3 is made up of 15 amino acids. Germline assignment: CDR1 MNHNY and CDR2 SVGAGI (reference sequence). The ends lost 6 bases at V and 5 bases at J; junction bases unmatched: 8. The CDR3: CASRANRLAGDTQYF. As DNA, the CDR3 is TGTGCCAGCAGAGCCAATCGACTAGCGGGAGATACGCAGTATTTT.

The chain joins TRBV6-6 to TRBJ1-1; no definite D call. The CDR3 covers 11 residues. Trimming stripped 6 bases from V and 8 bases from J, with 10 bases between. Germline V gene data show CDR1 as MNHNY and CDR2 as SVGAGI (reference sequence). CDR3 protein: CASRLDGEAFF. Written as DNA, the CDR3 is TGTGCCAGCAGACTAGACGGGGAAGCTTTCTTT.

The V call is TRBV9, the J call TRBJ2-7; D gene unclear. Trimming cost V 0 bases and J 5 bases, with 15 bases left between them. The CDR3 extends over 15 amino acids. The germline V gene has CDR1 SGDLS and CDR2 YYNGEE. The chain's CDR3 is CASSVGGQTLDEQYF. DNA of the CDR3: TGTGCCAGCAGCGTAGGTGGGCAGACCCTCGACGAGCAGTACTTC. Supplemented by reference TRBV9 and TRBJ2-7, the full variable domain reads DSGVTQTPKHLITATGQRVTLRCSPRSGDLSVYWYQQSLDQGLQFLIQYYNGEERAKGNILERFSAQQFPDLHSELNLSSLELGDSALYFCASSVGGQTLDEQYFGPGTRLTVT.

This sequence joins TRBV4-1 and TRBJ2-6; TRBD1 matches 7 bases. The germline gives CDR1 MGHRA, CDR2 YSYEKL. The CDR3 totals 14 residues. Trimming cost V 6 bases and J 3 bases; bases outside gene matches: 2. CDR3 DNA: TGCGCCAGCAGACAGGGGTTTGGGGCCAACGTCCTGACTTTC. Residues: CASRQGFGANVLTF.

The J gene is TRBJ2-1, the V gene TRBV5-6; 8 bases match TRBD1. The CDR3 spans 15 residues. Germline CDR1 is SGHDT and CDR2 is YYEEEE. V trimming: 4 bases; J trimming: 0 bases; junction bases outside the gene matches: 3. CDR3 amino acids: CASSPGTGSYNEQFF. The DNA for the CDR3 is TGTGCCAGCAGCCCGGGGACAGGCTCCTACAATGAGCAGTTCTTC.

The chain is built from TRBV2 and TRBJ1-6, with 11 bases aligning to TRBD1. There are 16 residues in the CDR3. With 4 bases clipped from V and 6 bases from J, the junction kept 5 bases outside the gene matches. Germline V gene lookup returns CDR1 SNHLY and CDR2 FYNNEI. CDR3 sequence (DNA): TGTGCCAGCAGTGGTCGGACAGGGGGCCGTAATTCACCCCTCCACTTT. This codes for CASSGRTGGRNSPLHF.

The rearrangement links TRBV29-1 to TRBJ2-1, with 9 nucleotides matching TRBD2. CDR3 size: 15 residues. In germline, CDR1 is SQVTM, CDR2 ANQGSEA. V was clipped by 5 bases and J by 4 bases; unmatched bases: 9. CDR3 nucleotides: TGCAGCGTTAGGTCGAGCGGGGGGATTTACAATGAGCAGTTCTTC. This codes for CSVRSSGGIYNEQFF.

The CDR3 here is CASSSSLSTGHYGYTF. The CDR3 DNA follows: TGTGCCAGCAGCTCAAGTCTATCTACAGGGCACTATGGCTACACCTTC. This chain uses TRBV9 with TRBJ1-2, with a possible D match to TRBD1 (6 bases). The CDR3 has 16 residues. Germline CDR1 reads SGDLS; CDR2 reads YYNGEE. Trimming removed 4 bases at V and 3 bases at J, with 19 bases between.

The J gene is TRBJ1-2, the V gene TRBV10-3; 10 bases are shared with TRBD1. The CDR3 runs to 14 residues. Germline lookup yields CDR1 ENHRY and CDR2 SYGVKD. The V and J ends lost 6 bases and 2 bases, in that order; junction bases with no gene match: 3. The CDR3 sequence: CAIRDRGGNYGYTF. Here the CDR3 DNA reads TGTGCCATCAGGGACAGGGGGGGCAACTATGGCTACACCTTC.

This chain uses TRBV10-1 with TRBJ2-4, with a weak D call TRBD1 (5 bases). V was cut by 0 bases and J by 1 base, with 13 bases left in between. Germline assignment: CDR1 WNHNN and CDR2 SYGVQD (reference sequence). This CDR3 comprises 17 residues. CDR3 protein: CASSESGHNRAKNIQYF. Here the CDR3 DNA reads TGCGCCAGCAGTGAGTCGGGTCATAACAGGGCCAAAAACATTCAGTACTTC.

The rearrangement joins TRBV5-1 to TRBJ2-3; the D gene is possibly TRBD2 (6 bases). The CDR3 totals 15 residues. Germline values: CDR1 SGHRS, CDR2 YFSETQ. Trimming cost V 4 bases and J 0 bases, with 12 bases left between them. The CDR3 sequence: CASSPGGSSTDTQYF. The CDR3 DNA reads TGCGCCAGCAGCCCAGGAGGGAGTAGCACAGATACGCAGTATTTT.

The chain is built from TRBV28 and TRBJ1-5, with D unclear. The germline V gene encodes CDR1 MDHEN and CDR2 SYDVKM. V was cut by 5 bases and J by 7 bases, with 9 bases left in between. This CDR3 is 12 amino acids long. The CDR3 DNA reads TGTGCCAGCAGTAGTTCGGTACAGCCCCAGCATTTT. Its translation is CASSSSVQPQHF.

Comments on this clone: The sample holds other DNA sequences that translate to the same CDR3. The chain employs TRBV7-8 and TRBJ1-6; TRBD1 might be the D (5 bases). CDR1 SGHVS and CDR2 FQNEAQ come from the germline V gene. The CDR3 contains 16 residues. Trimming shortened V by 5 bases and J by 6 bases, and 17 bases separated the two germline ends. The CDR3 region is CASSRLSLRANSPLHF. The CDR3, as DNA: TGTGCCAGCAGCCGATTATCTCTCAGGGCTAATTCACCCCTCCACTTT.

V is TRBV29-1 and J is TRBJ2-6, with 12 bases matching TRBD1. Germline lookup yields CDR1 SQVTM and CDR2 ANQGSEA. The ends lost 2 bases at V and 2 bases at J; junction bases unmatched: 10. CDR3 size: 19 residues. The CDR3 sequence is CSVEPRDRGRLAGANVLTF. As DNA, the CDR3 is TGCAGCGTTGAACCCCGGGACAGGGGGCGGTTAGCTGGGGCCAACGTCCTGACTTTC.

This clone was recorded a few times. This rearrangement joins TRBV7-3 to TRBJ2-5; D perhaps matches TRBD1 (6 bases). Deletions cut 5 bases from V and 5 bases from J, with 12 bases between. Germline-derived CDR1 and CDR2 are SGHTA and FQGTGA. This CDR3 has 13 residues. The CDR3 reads CASSQGRAETQYF. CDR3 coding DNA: TGTGCCAGCAGCCAGGGGCGTGCGGAGACCCAGTACTTC.

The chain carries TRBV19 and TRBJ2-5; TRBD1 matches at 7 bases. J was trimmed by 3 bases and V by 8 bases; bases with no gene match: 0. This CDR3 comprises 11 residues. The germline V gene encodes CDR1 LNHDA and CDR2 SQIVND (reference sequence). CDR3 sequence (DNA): TGTGCCAGTCAGGGGGAAGAGACCCAGTACTTC. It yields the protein CASQGEETQYF.

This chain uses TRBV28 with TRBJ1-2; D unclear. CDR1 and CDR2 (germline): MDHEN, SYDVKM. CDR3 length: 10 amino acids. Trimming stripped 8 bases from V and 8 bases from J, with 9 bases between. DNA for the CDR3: TGTGCCAGCGGCTGGAGGGGCTACACCTTC. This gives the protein CASGWRGYTF.

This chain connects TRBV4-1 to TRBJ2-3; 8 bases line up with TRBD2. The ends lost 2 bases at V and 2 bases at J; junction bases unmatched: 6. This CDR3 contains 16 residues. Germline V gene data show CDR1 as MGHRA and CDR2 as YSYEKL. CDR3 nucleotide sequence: TGCGCCAGCAGCCAACTTCGAGCGGGGGTCACAGATACGCAGTATTTT. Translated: CASSQLRAGVTDTQYF.

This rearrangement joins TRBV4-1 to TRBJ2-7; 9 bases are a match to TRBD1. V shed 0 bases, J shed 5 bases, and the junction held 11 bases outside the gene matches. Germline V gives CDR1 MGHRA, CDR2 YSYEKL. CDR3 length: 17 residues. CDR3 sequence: CASSQDSNTGQGNEQYF. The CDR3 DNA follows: TGCGCCAGCAGCCAAGATTCAAACACGGGACAGGGAAACGAGCAGTACTTC.

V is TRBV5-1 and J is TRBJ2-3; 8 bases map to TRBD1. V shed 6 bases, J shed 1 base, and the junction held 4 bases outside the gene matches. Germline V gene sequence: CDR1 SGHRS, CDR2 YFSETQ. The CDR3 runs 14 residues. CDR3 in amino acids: CASTSGQGTDTQYF. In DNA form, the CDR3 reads TGCGCCAGCACCTCGGGACAGGGCACAGATACGCAGTATTTT.

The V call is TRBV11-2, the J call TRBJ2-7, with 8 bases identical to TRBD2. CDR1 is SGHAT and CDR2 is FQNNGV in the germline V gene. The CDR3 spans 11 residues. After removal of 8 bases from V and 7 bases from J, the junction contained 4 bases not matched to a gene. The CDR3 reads CASRGGWEQYF. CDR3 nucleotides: TGTGCCAGCCGGGGGGGCTGGGAGCAGTACTTC. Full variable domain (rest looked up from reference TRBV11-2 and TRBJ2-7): EAGVAQSPRYKIIEKRQSVAFWCNPISGHATLYWYQQILGQGPKLLIQFQNNGVVDDSQLPKDRFSAERLKGVDSTLKIQPAKLEDSAVYLCASRGGWEQYFGPGTRLTVT.

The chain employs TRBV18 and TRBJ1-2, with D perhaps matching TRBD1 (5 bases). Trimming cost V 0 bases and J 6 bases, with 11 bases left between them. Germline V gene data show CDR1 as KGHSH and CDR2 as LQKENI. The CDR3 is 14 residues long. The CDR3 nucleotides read TGTGCCAGCTCACCACCATTAGGGACTAATGGCTACACCTTC. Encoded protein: CASSPPLGTNGYTF. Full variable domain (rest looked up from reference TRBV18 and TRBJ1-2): NAGVMQNPRHLVRRRGQEARLRCSPMKGHSHVYWYRQLPEEGLKFMVYLQKENIIDESGMPKERFSAEFPKEGPSILRIQQVVRGDSAAYFCASSPPLGTNGYTFGSGTRLTVV.

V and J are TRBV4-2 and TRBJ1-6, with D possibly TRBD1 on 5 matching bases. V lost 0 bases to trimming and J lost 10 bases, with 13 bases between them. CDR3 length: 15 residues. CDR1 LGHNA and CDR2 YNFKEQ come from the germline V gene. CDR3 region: CASSQDRGVGSPLHF. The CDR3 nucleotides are TGTGCCAGCAGCCAAGATCGGGGGGTTGGATCACCCCTCCACTTT.